Here is one T cell receptor (beta chain) with its context. Its target is not known. In germline, CDR1 is KGHSH, CDR2 LQKENI. CDR3 length equals 15 residues. V trimming: 0 bases; J trimming: 6 bases; junction bases outside the gene matches: 6. Primers: 60 Vbeta forward and 13 Jbeta reverse. Libraries were prepared by immunoSEQ multiplex PCR; TCRdb keeps only in-frame clonotypes and omits some of them. The table shows 75,000 to 90,000 clones, with 74% occurring only once. These data come from a study of cytomegalovirus exposure and HLA in healthy donors. Whole-study results and caveats: With DRB1 most and HLA-C fewest, TCR association rates differed between HLA loci in a later analysis. In vitro, three CMV-associated chains proved specific for CMV antigens.

The specimen sequenced was PBMCs. The receptor was derived from a man aged 25-45 years in good health and CMV-seropositive. V gene TRBV18 combines with J gene TRBJ1-1; TRBD1 aligns across 8 bases. CDR3: CASSPPVDRGPEAFF. DNA of the CDR3: TGTGCCAGCTCACCACCCGTCGACAGGGGACCTGAAGCTTTCTTT. Variable domain in full (rest from reference TRBV18 and TRBJ1-1): NAGVMQNPRHLVRRRGQEARLRCSPMKGHSHVYWYRQLPEEGLKFMVYLQKENIIDESGMPKERFSAEFPKEGPSILRIQQVVRGDSAAYFCASSPPVDRGPEAFFGQGTRLTVV.